The 28 T cell receptor beta chains below were found in one sample sequenced in a study of shared clonotypes between healthy human individuals. Sequencing used immunoSEQ multiplex PCR; TCRdb keeps in-frame clones, though not all of them. Of around 2.1 million clones in the sample, about 93% were seen once. It was CD45RO-negative cells, positively selected for CCR7, that made up naive CD8 cells, with terminally differentiated effector memory CD45RA+ cells excluded. Sequencing input: naive CD8+ T cells from PBMCs. The receptors stem from a man between 18 and 29 years old in good health. Some clones in this sample may be carry-over from other donors' samples.

This clone appeared once. The chain combines TRBV4-1 with TRBJ1-2, with D unresolved. From germline, CDR1 is MGHRA and CDR2 YSYEKL. This CDR3 spans 15 amino acids. The V end was cut by 3 bases, the J end by 7 bases, with 18 bases between. The CDR3 loop reads CASSQSTGSVFGYTF. For the CDR3, the DNA is TGCGCCAGCAGCCAGTCGACCGGGTCAGTTTTTGGCTACACCTTC.

The chain carries TRBV7-3 and TRBJ2-1; 7 bases map to TRBD2. The CDR3 extends over 13 amino acids. In germline, CDR1 is SGHTA, CDR2 FQGTGA. The J segment lost 9 bases and the V segment lost 5 bases, leaving 7 bases of the junction unmatched. The DNA for the CDR3 is TGTGCCAGCAGCCCAACGACTAGCACTGAGCAGTTCTTC. Protein: CASSPTTSTEQFF.

The rearrangement joins TRBV9 to TRBJ1-1; D may be TRBD1 (5 bases). V was cut by 1 base and J by 2 bases, with 15 bases left in between. There are 16 residues in the CDR3. Germline V gene data show CDR1 as SGDLS and CDR2 as YYNGEE. The CDR3 reads CASSVTGGTPNTEAFF. The CDR3 DNA is TGTGCCAGCAGCGTAACCGGGGGGACTCCTAACACTGAAGCTTTCTTT.

This rearrangement joins TRBV6-5 to TRBJ2-7; D unresolved. V dropped 6 bases and J dropped 0 bases, with 12 bases sitting between them. From germline, CDR1 is MNHEY and CDR2 SVGAGI. The CDR3 consists of 14 residues. CDR3 DNA: TGTGCCAGCAGCCTCACAGTTATCTCCTACGAGCAGTACTTC. Residues: CASSLTVISYEQYF.

V and J are TRBV5-5 and TRBJ1-5; no clear D gene. V lost 5 bases and J 6 bases, leaving 12 bases between the germline ends. The CDR3 has 13 residues. Germline CDR1 and CDR2: SGHKS and YYEKEE (reference sequence). The CDR3 protein is CASSLRGSQPQHF. CDR3 sequence (DNA): TGTGCCAGCAGTCTCCGAGGTTCTCAGCCCCAGCATTTT. The entire variable domain, with the rest obtained from reference TRBV5-5 and TRBJ1-5, is as follows: DAGVTQSPTHLIKTRGQQVTLRCSPISGHKSVSWYQQVLGQGPQFIFQYYEKEERGRGNFPDRFSARQFPNYSSELNVNALLLGDSALYLCASSLRGSQPQHFGDGTRLSIL.

This chain links TRBV6-4 with TRBJ2-1, with 8 bases that match TRBD2. J was trimmed by 0 bases and V by 6 bases; bases with no gene match: 7. Per germline, CDR1 MRHNA and CDR2 SNTAGT. This CDR3 region has 16 residues. The CDR3 here is CASRPRGGDSYNEQFF. In DNA, the CDR3 is TGTGCCAGCAGGCCCCGGGGGGGAGACTCCTACAATGAGCAGTTCTTC.

In regard to this clone: Other DNA sequences within the sample encode an identical CDR3. This chain links TRBV9 with TRBJ2-5, with D perhaps matching TRBD1 (6 bases). Germline CDR1 is SGDLS and CDR2 is YYNGEE. The CDR3 has 14 residues. The V and J ends lost 4 bases and 0 bases respectively, with 10 bases between them. CDR3 region: CASSSRTDQETQYF. Written as DNA, the CDR3 is TGTGCCAGCAGCTCCCGGACAGACCAAGAGACCCAGTACTTC.

The J gene is TRBJ2-7, the V gene TRBV9, with a weak D call TRBD2 (6 bases). Trimming pared 0 bases from V and 0 bases from J, leaving 10 bases between. CDR3 length: 15 residues. The germline gives CDR1 SGDLS, CDR2 YYNGEE. CDR3 DNA sequence: TGTGCCAGCAGCGTAGCTAGCGCCAACTCCTACGAGCAGTACTTC. Protein sequence: CASSVASANSYEQYF. Variable domain in full (rest from reference TRBV9 and TRBJ2-7): DSGVTQTPKHLITATGQRVTLRCSPRSGDLSVYWYQQSLDQGLQFLIQYYNGEERAKGNILERFSAQQFPDLHSELNLSSLELGDSALYFCASSVASANSYEQYFGPGTRLTVT.

V is TRBV2 and J is TRBJ1-1; D not resolved. The CDR3 has 15 amino acids. V was trimmed by 2 bases and J by 1 base, leaving 11 bases between them. Germline assignment: CDR1 SNHLY and CDR2 FYNNEI. The CDR3 region is CASSEWQPANTEAFF. The CDR3 DNA reads TGTGCCAGCAGTGAATGGCAGCCAGCGAACACTGAAGCTTTCTTT.

J is TRBJ2-7 and V is TRBV5-6, with D unresolved. V was cut by 4 bases and J by 2 bases, with 13 bases left in between. CDR3 length equals 14 residues. Germline V gene data show CDR1 as SGHDT and CDR2 as YYEEEE. The CDR3 here is CASSTGSSTYEQYF. The CDR3 coding sequence is TGTGCCAGCAGCACCGGGTCCTCAACCTACGAGCAGTACTTC.

The chain couples TRBV7-3 to TRBJ2-2; D is perhaps TRBD1 or TRBD2 (5 bases each). Germline V gene sequence: CDR1 SGHTA, CDR2 FQGTGA. CDR3 length: 13 amino acids. Trimming shortened V by 4 bases and J by 5 bases, and 8 bases separated the two germline ends. The CDR3 loop reads CASSWDETGELFF. DNA for the CDR3: TGTGCCAGCAGCTGGGACGAAACCGGGGAGCTGTTTTTT.

The chain carries TRBV6-6 and TRBJ1-2; no firm D call. Trimming removed 7 bases from V and 0 bases from J, with 15 bases in between. CDR3 length: 15 residues. The germline CDR1 and CDR2 sequences are MNHNY and SVGAGI (reference sequence). The CDR3: CASTQEGWANYGYTF. Written as DNA, the CDR3 is TGTGCCAGCACCCAAGAGGGATGGGCTAACTATGGCTACACCTTC.

The CDR3 DNA is TGTGCCAGTAGTATTATCAGGGCTACCTACAATGAGCAGTTCTTC. Encoded protein: CASSIIRATYNEQFF. The chain links TRBV19 to TRBJ2-1; TRBD1 might be the D (5 bases). Germline V gene sequence: CDR1 LNHDA, CDR2 SQIVND (reference sequence). Trimming left V 3 bases short and J 2 bases short, with 11 bases between. This CDR3 region has 15 residues.

V usage is TRBV7-9 and J usage is TRBJ1-2, with D maybe TRBD1 (5 bases). There are 12 residues in the CDR3. Trimming stripped 3 bases from V and 8 bases from J, with 10 bases between. In germline, CDR1 is SEHNR, CDR2 FQNEAQ (reference sequence). The CDR3 protein is CASSFQGPGYTF. The CDR3 DNA sequence: TGTGCCAGCAGCTTCCAGGGCCCCGGCTACACCTTC.

This clone has a single count. The rearrangement uses TRBV11-2 and TRBJ2-1; 11 bases match TRBD2. Germline V gene sequence: CDR1 SGHAT, CDR2 FQNNGV. J gave up 4 bases and V 5 bases, and 16 bases lay outside the gene matches. This CDR3 comprises 19 residues. CDR3: CASSRPTLLAGVGYNEQFF. The CDR3 nucleotides are TGTGCCAGCAGCCGACCGACTCTACTAGCGGGAGTGGGGTACAATGAGCAGTTCTTC.

J is TRBJ2-7 and V is TRBV5-1; 7 bases are shared with TRBD1. Germline V gene lookup returns CDR1 SGHRS and CDR2 YFSETQ. Germline trimming cut 7 bases from V and 5 bases from J; bases unmatched to any gene: 9. This CDR3 has 13 amino acids. The CDR3 sequence is CASSDYRGDEQYF. CDR3 DNA sequence: TGCGCCAGCTCCGACTACAGGGGCGACGAGCAGTACTTC.

The chain has TRBV29-1 and TRBJ2-7, with unresolved D. Trimming stripped 3 bases from V and 4 bases from J, with 13 bases between. Germline V gives CDR1 SQVTM, CDR2 ANQGSEA. The CDR3 covers 13 residues. In DNA, the CDR3 is TGCAGCGTTGAGATTACAGACTTATACGAGCAGTACTTC. This encodes CSVEITDLYEQYF.

As concerns this clone: At the DNA level, this CDR3 is encoded by other sequences in the same sample as well. The genes are TRBV9 and TRBJ2-7, with D perhaps assigned TRBD1 or TRBD2 (5 bases each). Trimming stripped 0 bases from V and 5 bases from J, with 9 bases between. CDR3 length equals 13 residues. Germline loops: CDR1 SGDLS, CDR2 YYNGEE. CDR3 protein: CASSVGRGHEQYF. DNA for the CDR3: TGTGCCAGCAGCGTAGGTCGGGGACACGAGCAGTACTTC.

The chain employs TRBV4-1 and TRBJ2-5; possible D gene TRBD2, 6 bases. CDR1 and CDR2 (germline): MGHRA, YSYEKL. The V gene lost 3 bases and the J gene lost 5 bases, with 10 bases spanning the gap. The CDR3 contains 13 residues. The CDR3 loop reads CASSQRRDETQYF. CDR3 nucleotides: TGCGCCAGCAGCCAGAGGAGGGACGAGACCCAGTACTTC.

This chain connects TRBV2 to TRBJ2-7; TRBD2 aligns across 13 bases. Unmatched junction bases numbered 10, after V lost 2 bases and J lost 3 bases. Germline CDR1 SNHLY, CDR2 FYNNEI. The CDR3 loop spans 18 amino acids. This CDR3 reads CASSEFGLAGASFYEQYF. DNA for the CDR3: TGTGCCAGCAGTGAATTCGGACTAGCGGGAGCGAGCTTCTACGAGCAGTACTTC.

For this clone: This CDR3 is also generated by other DNA sequences in the sample. The rearrangement uses TRBV6-5 and TRBJ2-1; 9 bases are shared with TRBD1. V gave up 5 bases and J gave up 5 bases; unmatched junction bases: 1. The CDR3 contains 13 residues. Germline CDR1 is MNHEY and CDR2 is SVGAGI. CDR3 DNA sequence: TGTGCCAGCAGTAGGGACAGGGACAATGAGCAGTTCTTC. This gives the protein CASSRDRDNEQFF.

This chain links TRBV4-2 with TRBJ2-7, with 9 bases aligning to TRBD1. CDR3 length: 17 amino acids. Germline V gene data show CDR1 as LGHNA and CDR2 as YNFKEQ. Trimming took 0 bases from V and 5 from J; bases not matched to a gene: 11. The CDR3 loop reads CASSQEEPGTGHNEQYF. For the CDR3, the DNA is TGTGCCAGCAGCCAAGAGGAGCCCGGGACAGGGCACAACGAGCAGTACTTC.

J is TRBJ2-3 and V is TRBV27; no clear D. Per the germline V gene, CDR1 is MNHEY and CDR2 is SMNVEV (reference sequence). The ends were cut back, 1 base at V and 6 bases at J, with 11 bases in the middle. There are 14 residues in the CDR3. The DNA of the CDR3 is TGTGCCAGCAGTTTATACCAAAAGGCGGATACGCAGTATTTT. Its protein is CASSLYQKADTQYF.

The V gene is TRBV5-4, the J gene TRBJ1-3, with a possible D match to TRBD1 (5 bases). Germline CDR1 reads SGHNT; CDR2 reads YYREEE (reference sequence). Deletions cut 2 bases from V and 4 bases from J, with 10 bases between. The CDR3 spans 14 residues. In DNA, the CDR3 is TGTGCCAGCAGCTTCTCGGGGGGAGGAAACACCATATATTTT. Translated, it gives CASSFSGGGNTIYF.

The chain has TRBV9 and TRBJ2-7; D may be TRBD2 (6 bases). The CDR3 runs to 14 residues. Germline loops: CDR1 SGDLS, CDR2 YYNGEE. Trimming left V 3 bases short and J 3 bases short, with 13 bases between. The CDR3: CASSAYWGDYEQYF. The CDR3 bases are TGTGCCAGCAGCGCCTACTGGGGGGACTACGAGCAGTACTTC.

The DNA for the CDR3 is TGTGCCAGCAGCTTCTGGGGGGGAGAGCTAGCGGGAGCAGAATCTAGGCACGAGCAGTACTTC. Translation gives CASSFWGGELAGAESRHEQYF. J is TRBJ2-7 and V is TRBV28, with 10 bases that match TRBD2. Germline CDR1 reads MDHEN; CDR2 reads SYDVKM. The CDR3 has 21 amino acids. J gave up 5 bases and V 6 bases, and 28 bases lay outside the gene matches.

This clone was detected once. The chain employs TRBV6-5 and TRBJ2-7; unclear D gene. Germline V gives CDR1 MNHEY, CDR2 SVGAGI. The V and J ends lost 5 bases and 2 bases respectively, with 13 bases between them. This CDR3 is 14 amino acids long. This chain's CDR3 is CASSPDLDTYEQYF. The CDR3 nucleotides read TGTGCCAGCAGTCCCGACCTTGACACCTACGAGCAGTACTTC.

The chain couples TRBV2 to TRBJ1-5; 7 nucleotides match TRBD1. The V gene's germline CDR1 is SNHLY and CDR2 FYNNEI. Germline trimming cut 8 bases from V and 6 bases from J; bases unmatched to any gene: 4. The CDR3 has 12 residues. This chain's CDR3 is CASAGGSQPQHF. For the CDR3, the DNA is TGTGCCAGCGCAGGGGGGAGTCAGCCCCAGCATTTT.